Each of the 11 T cell receptor beta chains below was sequenced from the same sample in a study of blood T cell repertoires in COVID-19. Only in-frame clones appear in the TCRdb table, and some are missing; sequencing was by immunoSEQ multiplex PCR. The sample holds over 250,000 clones, roughly 85% seen once. The source material was peripheral blood. These receptors originate from a human donor in a cohort sampled during active COVID-19.

This chain connects TRBV29-1 to TRBJ2-3, with a possible D match to TRBD1 (6 bases). V was pared by 0 bases and J by 1 base, with 14 bases between. CDR1 is SQVTM and CDR2 is ANQGSEA in the germline V gene. The CDR3 covers 16 residues. CDR3 coding DNA: TGCAGCGTTGAAGATCCCTGGGGGCTAGGCACAGATACGCAGTATTTT. Translated, it gives CSVEDPWGLGTDTQYF.

The chain combines TRBV6-2 or TRBV6-3 with TRBJ2-7; 7 nucleotides align to TRBD2. The CDR3 is made up of 12 amino acids. Per the germline V gene, CDR1 is MNHEY and CDR2 is SVGEGT. J was trimmed by 2 bases and V by 6 bases; bases with no gene match: 1. CDR3 nucleotides: TGTGCCAGCAGCGGGACTACCTACGAGCAGTACTTC. It yields the protein CASSGTTYEQYF.

CDR3 bases: TGTGTCACTAGCCCTGGGGCTCCCTGGGAGACCCAGTACTTC. It translates to CVTSPGAPWETQYF. J is TRBJ2-5 and V is TRBV6-5; the D gene is possibly TRBD2 (6 bases). CDR1 MNHEY and CDR2 SVGAGI come from the germline V gene. The CDR3 is made up of 14 amino acids.

The chain carries TRBV5-1 and TRBJ2-1, with a tentative D call TRBD2 (5 bases). Per the germline V gene, CDR1 is SGHRS and CDR2 is YFSETQ. With 0 bases removed from V and 6 bases from J, the gap between germline ends came to 16 bases. The CDR3 runs 16 residues. CDR3 region: CASSLDTAGPGNEQFF. The CDR3 bases are TGCGCCAGCAGCTTGGATACGGCGGGCCCTGGCAATGAGCAGTTCTTC.

This clone was detected only once. The genes are TRBV12-3 or TRBV12-4 and TRBJ1-1; D possibly corresponds to TRBD1 (5 bases). Trimming stripped 5 bases from V and 4 bases from J, with 11 bases between. CDR3 size: 13 residues. The CDR3 spells CASSRQWATEAFF. Written as DNA, the CDR3 is TGTGCCAGCAGTCGACAGTGGGCCACTGAAGCTTTCTTT.

The chain joins TRBV5-1 to TRBJ2-3, with 8 bases aligning to TRBD2. CDR3 length: 13 residues. Germline V lookup: CDR1 SGHRS, CDR2 YFSETQ. J was trimmed by 6 bases and V by 7 bases; bases with no gene match: 7. CDR3 DNA: TGCGCCAGCGGGGTCCTAGCGGGTGATACGCAGTATTTT. Its protein is CASGVLAGDTQYF. Filled out from reference TRBV5-1 and TRBJ2-3, the complete variable domain reads KAGVTQTPRYLIKTRGQQVTLSCSPISGHRSVSWYQQTPGQGLQFLFEYFSETQRNKGNFPGRFSGRQFSNSRSEMNVSTLELGDSALYLCASGVLAGDTQYFGPGTRLTVL.

This clone has a handful of counts. CDR3 in DNA: TGTGCCAGCAGCCCGACTAGCGGGAGAGGAGATACGCAGTATTTT. It yields the protein CASSPTSGRGDTQYF. The V gene is TRBV5-4, the J gene TRBJ2-3, with 12 bases identical to TRBD2. Germline CDR1 SGHNT, CDR2 YYREEE (reference sequence). V was pared by 4 bases and J by 5 bases, with 5 bases of the junction left unmatched. The CDR3 consists of 15 residues.

This rearrangement joins TRBV7-9 to TRBJ1-2; D is perhaps TRBD1 (5 bases). CDR1 and CDR2 from the germline V gene are SEHNR and FQNEAQ (reference sequence). The CDR3 loop spans 12 amino acids. With 6 bases removed from V and 8 bases from J, the gap between germline ends came to 13 bases. The CDR3 region has the DNA TGTGCCAGCAGGTGGGACTTGGGCGGCTACACCTTC. Its translation is CASRWDLGGYTF.

The rearrangement joins TRBV5-1 to TRBJ2-1; 11 bases are a match to TRBD2. The CDR3 loop spans 16 amino acids. Trimming took 4 bases from V and 6 from J; bases not matched to a gene: 9. Germline assignment: CDR1 SGHRS and CDR2 YFSETQ. The CDR3 reads CASSIGTSGFTNEQFF. For the CDR3, the DNA is TGCGCCAGCAGCATCGGGACTAGCGGATTCACCAATGAGCAGTTCTTC.

The chain links TRBV29-1 to TRBJ2-5; TRBD2 matches 14 bases. Per germline, CDR1 SQVTM and CDR2 ANQGSEA. V lost 3 bases, J lost 7 bases, and 4 bases stayed unmatched. The CDR3 sequence is 14 residues long. The CDR3, as DNA: TGCAGCGTTGAGGGACTAGCGGGAGCGGGGACCCAGTACTTC. This translates into CSVEGLAGAGTQYF.

J is TRBJ1-3 and V is TRBV11-2; D is unresolved. Trimming pared 3 bases from V and 0 bases from J, leaving 6 bases between. Germline CDR1 is SGHAT and CDR2 is FQNNGV. This CDR3 comprises 14 residues. DNA of the CDR3: TGTGCCAGCAGCTTGCAGAACTCTGGAAACACCATATATTTT. Protein product: CASSLQNSGNTIYF.